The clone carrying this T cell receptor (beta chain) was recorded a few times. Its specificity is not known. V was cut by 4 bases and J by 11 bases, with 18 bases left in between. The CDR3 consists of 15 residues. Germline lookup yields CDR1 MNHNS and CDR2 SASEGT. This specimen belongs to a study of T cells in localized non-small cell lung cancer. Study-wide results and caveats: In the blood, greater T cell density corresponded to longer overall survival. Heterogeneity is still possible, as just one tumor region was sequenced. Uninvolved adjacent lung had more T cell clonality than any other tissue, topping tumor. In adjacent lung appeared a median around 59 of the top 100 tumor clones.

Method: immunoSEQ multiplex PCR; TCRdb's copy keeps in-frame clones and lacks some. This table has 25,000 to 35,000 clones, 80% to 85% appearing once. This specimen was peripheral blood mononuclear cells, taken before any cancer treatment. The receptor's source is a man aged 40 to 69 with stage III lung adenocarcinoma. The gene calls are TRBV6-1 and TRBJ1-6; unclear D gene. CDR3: CASSARIYGEAPLHF. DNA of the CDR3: TGTGCCAGCAGTGCCCGTATCTATGGGGAGGCACCCCTCCACTTT.